What follows are 17 T cell receptor beta chains derived from one specimen sequenced in a study of cytomegalovirus exposure and HLA in healthy donors. It was with 60 Vbeta and 13 Jbeta primers that the PCR ran. Clones were read by immunoSEQ multiplex PCR, and TCRdb kept only the in-frame ones, dropping some. In the table there are 120,000 or so clones, 83% of which are singletons. Material for sequencing was PBMCs. These receptor sequences come from a woman aged 40 to 50 in good health and CMV-seropositive.

This clone appeared once. V and J are TRBV7-6 and TRBJ2-7; 8 nucleotides align to TRBD1. V dropped 1 base and J dropped 5; count of bases not matched to a gene: 7. CDR1 SGHVS and CDR2 FNYEAQ come from the germline V gene. This CDR3 is built from 15 residues. This CDR3 is CASSLGRRGLNEQYF. Here the CDR3 DNA reads TGTGCCAGCAGCTTAGGCCGCAGGGGGCTCAACGAGCAGTACTTC.

V is TRBV18 and J is TRBJ2-1, with TRBD2 matching 11 bases. The CDR3 extends over 14 amino acids. In germline, CDR1 is KGHSH, CDR2 LQKENI. Losses at the gene ends were 3 bases for V and 8 bases for J; bases not matched to a gene: 3. This CDR3 reads CASSPTSGDYEQFF. The CDR3 bases are TGTGCCAGCTCACCGACTAGCGGGGACTATGAGCAGTTCTTC. The full variable domain, rest sourced from reference TRBV18 and TRBJ2-1, is NAGVMQNPRHLVRRRGQEARLRCSPMKGHSHVYWYRQLPEEGLKFMVYLQKENIIDESGMPKERFSAEFPKEGPSILRIQQVVRGDSAAYFCASSPTSGDYEQFFGPGTRLTVL.

This clone showed up just a few times. The rearrangement uses TRBV2 and TRBJ1-1, with a possible D match to TRBD1 (6 bases). V was clipped by 11 bases and J by 8 bases, with 21 bases between them. The CDR3 has 13 amino acids. Germline assignment: CDR1 SNHLY and CDR2 FYNNEI. CDR3 residues: CARNRGGTEEAFF. The CDR3 coding sequence is TGTGCCCGTAATAGGGGGGGGACTGAGGAAGCTTTCTTT.

This chain connects TRBV10-3 to TRBJ1-2; D perhaps matches TRBD1 (5 bases). V was clipped by 3 bases and J by 5 bases, with 10 bases between them. The CDR3 extends over 13 amino acids. In germline, CDR1 is ENHRY, CDR2 SYGVKD. CDR3 amino acids: CAISDREGYGYTF. The CDR3, as DNA: TGTGCCATCAGTGACAGGGAGGGGTATGGCTACACCTTC.

The chain uses TRBV5-1 and TRBJ1-1; the D gene is possibly TRBD1 (6 bases). The germline V gene encodes CDR1 SGHRS and CDR2 YFSETQ. This CDR3 contains 15 residues. Trimming took 7 bases from V and 4 from J, leaving 20 bases between them. As DNA, the CDR3 is TGCGCCAGCGCGCGGGGGGGCAGGGACGTCACTGAAGCTTTCTTT. Translation gives CASARGGRDVTEAFF.

This clone is classed as medium-sized. The chain recombines TRBV9 with TRBJ2-2; D uncertain. Trimming took off 0 bases at V and 8 bases at J, with 5 bases between the two ends. Germline-derived CDR1 and CDR2 are SGDLS and YYNGEE. The CDR3 is made up of 12 amino acids. CDR3 DNA sequence: TGTGCCAGCAGCGTAGCTGAGGGGGAGCTGTTTTTT. It specifies CASSVAEGELFF.

The V call is TRBV6-5, the J call TRBJ2-1, with 9 positions matching TRBD1. The junction had 3 bases not matched to a gene; V was cut back by 2 bases and J by 4 bases. CDR1 is MNHEY and CDR2 is SVGAGI in the germline V gene. CDR3 length: 15 residues. CDR3 region: CASSYTGGSYNEQFF. The CDR3 DNA is TGTGCCAGCAGTTACACAGGGGGCTCGTACAATGAGCAGTTCTTC.

V and J are TRBV29-1 and TRBJ2-3; tentatively, D is TRBD1 (5 bases). The CDR3 has 11 amino acids. In germline, CDR1 is SQVTM, CDR2 ANQGSEA. Trimming left V 8 bases short and J 4 bases short, with 10 bases between. The CDR3 protein is CSQTVADTQYF. The DNA for the CDR3 is TGCAGCCAGACAGTGGCAGATACGCAGTATTTT.

The CDR3, as DNA: TGTGCCAGCAGTTTATTTCCAGGGCGGGGGGCTAATGAAAAACTGTTTTTT. It is translated as CASSLFPGRGANEKLFF. The gene calls are TRBV28 and TRBJ1-4; possible D gene TRBD1, 5 bases. Germline-derived CDR1 and CDR2 are MDHEN and SYDVKM. The V and J ends lost 1 base and 3 bases respectively, with 15 bases between them. This CDR3 spans 17 amino acids. Drawing the rest from reference TRBV28 and TRBJ1-4, the complete variable domain is DVKVTQSSRYLVKRTGEKVFLECVQDMDHENMFWYRQDPGLGLRLIYFSYDVKMKEKGDIPEGYSVSREKKERFSLILESASTNQTSMYLCASSLFPGRGANEKLFFGSGTQLSVL.

The V call is TRBV9, the J call TRBJ1-2; D is perhaps TRBD1 (5 bases). Trimming removed 0 bases from V and 5 bases from J, with 17 bases in between. Germline V gene data show CDR1 as SGDLS and CDR2 as YYNGEE. The CDR3 has 16 residues. CDR3 coding DNA: TGTGCCAGCAGCGTAGCCCTCGGGGGGGGGTTTTATGGCTACACCTTC. As protein: CASSVALGGGFYGYTF.

This clone was picked up a small number of times. V usage is TRBV19 and J usage is TRBJ2-7; D is undetermined. The CDR3 extends over 13 amino acids. The V end was cut by 5 bases, the J end by 2 bases, with 10 bases between. The V gene's germline CDR1 is LNHDA and CDR2 SQIVND (reference sequence). The CDR3 here is CASSATAPYEQYF. In nucleotides, the CDR3 is TGTGCCAGTAGTGCTACAGCCCCCTACGAGCAGTACTTC.

The chain joins TRBV4-2 to TRBJ1-3, with D uncertain. This CDR3 is 15 amino acids long. The V and J ends lost 0 bases and 0 bases respectively, with 6 bases between them. Germline V gives CDR1 LGHNA, CDR2 YNFKEQ. CDR3 sequence reads: CASSQDRSSGNTIYF. CDR3 DNA: TGTGCCAGCAGCCAAGACAGAAGCTCTGGAAACACCATATATTTT.

The chain employs TRBV18 and TRBJ1-2; TRBD1 aligns across 7 bases. In germline, CDR1 is KGHSH, CDR2 LQKENI. CDR3 length: 14 amino acids. With 0 bases clipped from V and 6 bases from J, the junction kept 4 bases outside the gene matches. In nucleotides, the CDR3 is TGTGCCAGCTCACCACCGAACAGGGGTCATGGCTACACCTTC. This encodes CASSPPNRGHGYTF.

The chain has TRBV2 and TRBJ1-5; 7 bases match TRBD1. The CDR3 sequence is 14 residues long. J was trimmed by 4 bases and V by 6 bases; bases with no gene match: 6. Germline assignment: CDR1 SNHLY and CDR2 FYNNEI. For the CDR3, the DNA is TGTGCCAGCAGCTACAGGGGAACTAATCAGCCCCAGCATTTT. Protein product: CASSYRGTNQPQHF.

The chain combines TRBV4-3 with TRBJ2-1; possibly TRBD2 for D (6 bases). The CDR3 totals 15 residues. The germline V gene has CDR1 LGHNA and CDR2 YSLEER. V lost 0 bases and J lost 5, with 11 bases in between. CDR3: CASSQDLGEDNEQFF. CDR3 bases: TGCGCCAGCAGCCAAGATCTGGGGGAGGACAATGAGCAGTTCTTC.

V is TRBV18 and J is TRBJ2-2; tentative D call: TRBD1 (6 bases). Trimming removed 2 bases from V and 4 bases from J, with 14 bases in between. The CDR3 totals 16 residues. The germline V gene has CDR1 KGHSH and CDR2 LQKENI. The CDR3 nucleotides are TGTGCCAGCTCACCAAACAGGCCAGGGGTCACCGGGGAGCTGTTTTTT. Translated, it gives CASSPNRPGVTGELFF.

This chain uses TRBV10-3 with TRBJ2-3; TRBD1 matches at 10 bases. CDR3 size: 15 residues. V lost 6 bases to trimming and J lost 4 bases; unmatched junction nucleotides: 7. The germline V gene has CDR1 ENHRY and CDR2 SYGVKD. CDR3 sequence reads: CAISLDRGPSDTQYF. Written as DNA, the CDR3 is TGTGCCATCAGCCTTGACAGGGGGCCATCAGATACGCAGTATTTT.